The 13 T cell receptor beta chains in this list originate from one sample, sequenced in a study of OX40 agonist ivuxolimab in advanced cancers. Profiled with immunoSEQ multiplex PCR; TCRdb holds only in-frame clones, not every one. The data show around 62,000 clones, with more than 75% seen just once and around 0.99% held by the top ten. Sequences were derived from CD4+ or CD8+ T cells sorted from blood, sampled in a trial of the OX40 agonist ivuxolimab. The receptors come from an adult with an advanced solid tumor such as melanoma, head and neck, liver or kidney cancer.

This clone was counted a few times. The chain has TRBV7-9 and TRBJ1-1; 7 nucleotides agree with TRBD1. From germline, CDR1 is SEHNR and CDR2 FQNEAQ (reference sequence). The junction had 6 bases not matched to a gene; V was cut back by 9 bases and J by 8 bases. The CDR3 runs 11 residues. CDR3 region: CASIRDSEAFF. CDR3 nucleotides: TGTGCCAGTATCCGGGACAGCGAAGCTTTCTTT.

The V gene is TRBV19, the J gene TRBJ2-7; a possible D gene is TRBD1 (7 bases). This CDR3 has 14 amino acids. Trimming stripped 5 bases from V and 6 bases from J, with 17 bases between. From germline, CDR1 is LNHDA and CDR2 SQIVND (reference sequence). The chain's CDR3 is CASSQAPGGGEQYF. The CDR3 DNA follows: TGTGCCAGTAGTCAAGCCCCAGGGGGAGGCGAGCAGTACTTC. The full variable domain, rest sourced from reference TRBV19 and TRBJ2-7, is DGGITQSPKYLFRKEGQNVTLSCEQNLNHDAMYWYRQDPGQGLRLIYYSQIVNDFQKGDIAEGYSVSREKKESFPLTVTSAQKNPTAFYLCASSQAPGGGEQYFGPGTRLTVT.

V usage is TRBV9 and J usage is TRBJ2-1; D might be TRBD1 or TRBD2, each matching 5 bases. The CDR3 has 15 residues. The germline V gene encodes CDR1 SGDLS and CDR2 YYNGEE. Trimming cost V 4 bases and J 3 bases, with 14 bases left between them. The CDR3 region has the DNA TGTGCCAGCAGCACCCCTGTGGGGGACTACAATGAGCAGTTCTTC. Protein: CASSTPVGDYNEQFF. Filled out from reference TRBV9 and TRBJ2-1, the complete variable domain reads DSGVTQTPKHLITATGQRVTLRCSPRSGDLSVYWYQQSLDQGLQFLIQYYNGEERAKGNILERFSAQQFPDLHSELNLSSLELGDSALYFCASSTPVGDYNEQFFGPGTRLTVL.

This clone occurred once. CDR3 amino acids: CASSLGRGLGNIQYF. The CDR3 coding sequence is TGTGCCAGCAGTTTAGGCAGGGGGCTTGGTAACATTCAGTACTTC. The chain joins TRBV27 to TRBJ2-4; 8 bases are a match to TRBD1. Per germline, CDR1 MNHEY and CDR2 SMNVEV (reference sequence). The CDR3 length is 15 residues. J was trimmed by 7 bases and V by 2 bases; bases with no gene match: 7.

The chain joins TRBV29-1 to TRBJ2-6, with D hard to call. The CDR3 runs to 15 residues. Germline V gene data show CDR1 as SQVTM and CDR2 as ANQGSEA. The V end lost 5 bases, the J end lost 0 bases, and 11 bases lay between the germline ends. The chain's CDR3 is CSVREGSSGANVLTF. The CDR3 DNA follows: TGCAGCGTTAGAGAAGGGTCCTCTGGGGCCAACGTCCTGACTTTC.

A few counts support this clone. This chain links TRBV15 with TRBJ1-5, with 7 nucleotides matching TRBD1. Germline V gene data show CDR1 as LNHNV and CDR2 as YYDKDF (reference sequence). The CDR3 totals 16 residues. Losses at the gene ends were 3 bases for V and 3 bases for J; bases not matched to a gene: 8. The CDR3 coding sequence is TGTGCCACCAGCAGCCCCCCAGGGGGTTCCAATCAGCCCCAGCATTTT. Encoded protein: CATSSPPGGSNQPQHF.

This clone was recorded only once. The J gene is TRBJ2-1, the V gene TRBV5-4; 11 positions agree with TRBD2. Germline lookup yields CDR1 SGHNT and CDR2 YYREEE (reference sequence). The CDR3 consists of 16 residues. J gave up 3 bases and V 4 bases, and 6 bases lay outside the gene matches. The CDR3 nucleotides are TGTGCCAGCAGCACGGGGACTAGCGGTTTCTACAATGAGCAGTTCTTC. Protein: CASSTGTSGFYNEQFF.

DNA for the CDR3: TGTGCCAGCAGTTTCCGACTAGCGGGAGGGTACAATGAGCAGTTCTTC. This sequence encodes CASSFRLAGGYNEQFF. J is TRBJ2-1 and V is TRBV28; 14 positions agree with TRBD2. This CDR3 spans 16 amino acids. After removal of 3 bases from V and 4 bases from J, the junction contained 2 bases not matched to a gene. Germline V CDR1 and CDR2: MDHEN, SYDVKM.

The V gene is TRBV2, the J gene TRBJ1-2; 10 nucleotides align to TRBD1. V trimming: 8 bases; J trimming: 4 bases; junction bases outside the gene matches: 4. The length of the CDR3 is 13 residues. Germline V lookup: CDR1 SNHLY, CDR2 FYNNEI. CDR3 sequence: CASGDRGFYGYTF. CDR3 in DNA: TGTGCCAGCGGGGACAGGGGATTCTATGGCTACACCTTC.

The chain has TRBV11-2 and TRBJ2-5; 10 positions match TRBD1. Germline loops: CDR1 SGHAT, CDR2 FQNNGV. Germline trimming cut 5 bases from V and 5 bases from J; bases unmatched to any gene: 11. The CDR3 runs to 16 residues. This chain's CDR3 is CASSTHPTGGEETQYF. The CDR3 nucleotides are TGTGCCAGCAGCACCCACCCGACAGGGGGCGAGGAGACCCAGTACTTC. The complete variable domain, with remaining parts taken from reference TRBV11-2 and TRBJ2-5, reads EAGVAQSPRYKIIEKRQSVAFWCNPISGHATLYWYQQILGQGPKLLIQFQNNGVVDDSQLPKDRFSAERLKGVDSTLKIQPAKLEDSAVYLCASSTHPTGGEETQYFGPGTRLLVL.

This chain connects TRBV7-2 to TRBJ1-2; D remains unclear. The CDR3 has 14 residues. V shed 1 base and J shed 3 bases, with 9 bases lying between them. CDR1 SGHTA and CDR2 FQGNSA come from the germline V gene. CDR3 sequence reads: CASSLGGPYYGYTF. As DNA, the CDR3 is TGTGCCAGCAGCTTAGGAGGACCATACTATGGCTACACCTTC.

The genes are TRBV7-9 and TRBJ2-5; TRBD1 agrees at 8 bases. V shed 1 base, J shed 6 bases, and the junction held 4 bases outside the gene matches. Germline values: CDR1 SEHNR, CDR2 FQNEAQ (reference sequence). The CDR3 sequence is 14 residues long. The CDR3 region has the DNA TGTGCCAGCAGCTTAGAGGACAGGGCCCAGACCCAGTACTTC. This encodes CASSLEDRAQTQYF.

This chain connects TRBV5-1 to TRBJ2-1, with D tentatively TRBD2 (6 bases). This CDR3 comprises 15 residues. CDR1 and CDR2 from the germline V gene are SGHRS and YFSETQ. V gave up 0 bases and J gave up 3 bases, with 10 bases separating them. The CDR3 DNA follows: TGCGCCAGCAGCTTGGAAGGAGGGAACTACAATGAGCAGTTCTTC. Translated, it gives CASSLEGGNYNEQFF.